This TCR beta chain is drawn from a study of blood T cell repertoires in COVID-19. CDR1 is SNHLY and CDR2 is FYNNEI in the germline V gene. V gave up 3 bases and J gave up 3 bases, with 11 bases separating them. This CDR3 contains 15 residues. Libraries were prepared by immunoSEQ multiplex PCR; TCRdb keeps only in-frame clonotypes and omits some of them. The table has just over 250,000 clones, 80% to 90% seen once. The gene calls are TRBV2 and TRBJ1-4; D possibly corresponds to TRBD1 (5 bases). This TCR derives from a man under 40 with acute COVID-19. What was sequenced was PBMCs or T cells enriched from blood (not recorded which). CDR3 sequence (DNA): TGTGCCAGCAGTGAGTCCCGGGGGGCTAATGAAAAACTGTTTTTT. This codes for CASSESRGANEKLFF.